This T cell receptor (beta chain) was documented in a study of PD-L1 blockade in urothelial cancer. About the research overall: Every 3 weeks, patients received intravenous atezolizumab 1,200 mg, beginning 2014. Males with urothelial cancer arising in the bladder constituted most of the roughly 30 patients.

Regarding the study as a whole: Pretreatment TCR clonality in blood under the median foretold superior survival.

Details on this clone: As yet, its antigen is unknown.

Clones were sequenced by immunoSEQ multiplex PCR, and TCRdb holds only the in-frame ones, with some missing. The data contain approximately 65,000 clones, about 88% of them singletons. This TCR derives from a man between 60 and 75 years old with urothelial cancer. Sequenced material: PBMCs, taken around atezolizumab (anti-PD-L1) treatment.

DNA of the CDR3: TGTGCCACCAGCACCGACAGGGAAGTAATTAATTCACCCCTCCACTTT. The encoded protein is CATSTDREVINSPLHF. This sequence joins TRBV15 and TRBJ1-6; 7 bases map to TRBD1. The CDR3 extends over 16 amino acids. V shed 4 bases, J shed 6 bases, and the junction held 9 bases outside the gene matches. Germline loops: CDR1 LNHNV, CDR2 YYDKDF (reference sequence).